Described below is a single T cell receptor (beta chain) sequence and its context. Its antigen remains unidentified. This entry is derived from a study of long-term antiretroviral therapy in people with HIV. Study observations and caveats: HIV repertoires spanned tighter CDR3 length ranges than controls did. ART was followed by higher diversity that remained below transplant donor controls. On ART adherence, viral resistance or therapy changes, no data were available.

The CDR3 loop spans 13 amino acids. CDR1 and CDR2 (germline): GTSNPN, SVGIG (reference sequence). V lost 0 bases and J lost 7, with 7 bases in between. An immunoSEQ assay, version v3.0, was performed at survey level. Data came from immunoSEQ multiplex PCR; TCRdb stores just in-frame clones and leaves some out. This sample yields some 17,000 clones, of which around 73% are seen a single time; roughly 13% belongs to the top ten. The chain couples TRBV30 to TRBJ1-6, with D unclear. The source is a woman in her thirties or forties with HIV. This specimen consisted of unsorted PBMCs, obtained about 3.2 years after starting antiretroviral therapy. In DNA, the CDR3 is TGTGCCTGGAGTGTACACGGAAATTCACCCCTCCACTTT. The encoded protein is CAWSVHGNSPLHF.